Shown below are 8 T cell receptor beta chains from a single sample sequenced in a study of Graves' ophthalmopathy and Graves' hyperthyroidism. Investigators amplified TCR beta CDR3 regions from RNA transcripts. HTBI primers were used in a first-round RT-PCR, which preceded a second-round multiplex PCR. A single record per CDR3 protein comes from TCRdb applying MiXCR to the multiplex PCR reads. The sample includes about 390,000 distinct CDR3 sequences, about 16% of them seen just once. Specimen: peripheral blood. Receptors were obtained from a woman aged 18 to 35 with stable Graves' hyperthyroidism.

The table lists this clonotype with many counts. The rearrangement links TRBV28 to TRBJ2-7; the D is unclear. CDR3 length: 14 amino acids. Germline CDR1 MDHEN, CDR2 SYDVKM. Trimming shortened V by 5 bases and J by 3 bases, and 14 bases separated the two germline ends. The CDR3 DNA sequence: TGTGCCAGCAGTCCCCCCCTTTCCGTCTACGAGCAGTACTTC. Encoded protein: CASSPPLSVYEQYF.

This clonotype was recorded many times. This sequence joins TRBV20-1 and TRBJ1-6; 11 bases align to TRBD1. CDR3 size: 14 residues. From germline, CDR1 is DFQATT and CDR2 SNEGSKA (reference sequence). V gave up 5 bases and J gave up 8 bases; unmatched junction bases: 5. The CDR3 DNA is TGCAGTGCTTGGGACAGGGGGGATTATTCACCCCTCCACTTT. The encoded protein is CSAWDRGDYSPLHF.

There are many counts of this clonotype. The CDR3 DNA sequence: TGTGCCAGCAGTGTGGCCGCATCCGAGCAGTACTTC. This encodes CASSVAASEQYF. This sequence joins TRBV7-9 and TRBJ2-7; no clear D gene. Trimming shortened V by 6 bases and J by 6 bases, and 12 bases separated the two germline ends. Per germline, CDR1 SEHNR and CDR2 FQNEAQ (reference sequence). The CDR3 spans 12 residues.

This clonotype was counted many times. The genes are TRBV5-1 and TRBJ2-2; the D gene could be TRBD1 or TRBD2 (5 bases each). Germline V gene lookup returns CDR1 SGHRS and CDR2 YFSETQ. There are 14 residues in the CDR3. The V end was cut by 4 bases, the J end by 6 bases, with 13 bases between. The CDR3 region has the DNA TGCGCCAGCAGCAGACCAGGGCGGGCCGGGGAGCTGTTTTTT. Its translation is CASSRPGRAGELFF.

This clonotype was observed at least ten times. The chain joins TRBV20-1 to TRBJ1-1; the D gene is possibly TRBD1 (5 bases). The CDR3 is 15 residues long. The V gene's germline CDR1 is DFQATT and CDR2 SNEGSKA (reference sequence). Trimming took off 5 bases at V and 4 bases at J, with 20 bases between the two ends. DNA of the CDR3: TGCAGTGCTGTTAGTCAGGGCTCTGGAGGCACTGAAGCTTTCTTT. This encodes CSAVSQGSGGTEAFF.

This clonotype was detected ten times or more. V usage is TRBV24-1 and J usage is TRBJ2-2, with D perhaps matching TRBD1 (6 bases). The CDR3 spans 13 residues. V was trimmed by 4 bases and J by 8 bases, leaving 10 bases between them. The germline V gene encodes CDR1 KGHDR and CDR2 SFDVKD. The CDR3 protein is CATSEPGAGELFF. The CDR3 nucleotides are TGTGCCACCAGTGAGCCAGGGGCGGGGGAGCTGTTTTTT.

A note on this clonotype: With a much larger clone just one base away, this may be a read error. This chain links TRBV7-2 with TRBJ1-1; perhaps TRBD1 as D (5 bases). The V and J ends lost 0 bases and 12 bases respectively, with 17 bases between them. The CDR3 has 14 amino acids. Germline V gives CDR1 SGHTA, CDR2 FQGNSA. This chain's CDR3 is CASSLALARGGTFF. The CDR3 DNA reads as TGTGCCAGCAGCTTAGCGCTGGCACGCGGGGGAACTTTCTTT.

Many counts were recorded for this clonotype. The chain's CDR3 is CASSPWPLGSNQPQHF. The CDR3 coding sequence is TGTGCCAGCTCACCATGGCCTCTGGGGAGCAATCAGCCCCAGCATTTT. The chain employs TRBV18 and TRBJ1-5; no clear D. Germline V gives CDR1 KGHSH, CDR2 LQKENI. The CDR3 consists of 16 residues. V was clipped by 2 bases and J by 1 base, with 12 bases between them.